The next 7 T cell receptor beta chains were all read from a single sample in a study of OX40 agonist ivuxolimab in advanced cancers. Generated by immunoSEQ multiplex PCR, the TCRdb table keeps only in-frame clones and is missing some. The sample lists roughly 80,000 clones, 85% to 95% occurring once. The source material was CD4+ or CD8+ T cells sorted from blood, sampled in a trial of the OX40 agonist ivuxolimab. These receptors originate from an adult with an advanced solid tumor such as melanoma, head and neck, liver or kidney cancer.

The V call is TRBV2, the J call TRBJ1-1; D is possibly TRBD1 (5 bases). Looked up from germline, CDR1 is SNHLY and CDR2 is FYNNEI. The V and J ends lost 6 bases and 9 bases respectively, with 11 bases between them. The CDR3 totals 11 residues. CDR3 coding DNA: TGTGCCAGCAGCCCAGGGTCCAAAGCTTTCTTT. Amino acid sequence: CASSPGSKAFF.

The chain is built from TRBV7-2 and TRBJ2-3; D remains ambiguous. Trimming shortened V by 5 bases and J by 4 bases, and 22 bases separated the two germline ends. Germline assignment: CDR1 SGHTA and CDR2 FQGNSA. CDR3 length: 17 amino acids. The CDR3 protein is CASSELRKLTKADTQYF. CDR3 nucleotide sequence: TGTGCCAGCAGCGAGCTTAGGAAACTTACCAAGGCAGATACGCAGTATTTT.

This chain joins TRBV28 and TRBJ2-7; D is unresolved. This CDR3 region has 13 residues. The V and J ends lost 6 bases and 1 base respectively, with 10 bases between them. Germline CDR1 MDHEN, CDR2 SYDVKM. The CDR3 DNA follows: TGTGCCAGCAGGACCGGCGGTTCCTACGAGCAGTACTTC. This sequence encodes CASRTGGSYEQYF.

The rearrangement uses TRBV10-3 and TRBJ2-7; 9 bases are shared with TRBD1. Trimming removed 4 bases from V and 3 bases from J; junction bases left unmatched: 4. Germline V lookup: CDR1 ENHRY, CDR2 SYGVKD. The CDR3 is 14 residues long. CDR3 DNA: TGTGCCATCAGTGGGGACAGGGTAATCTACGAGCAGTACTTC. Translation gives CAISGDRVIYEQYF.

CDR3: CASSIGDTLLLAKNIQYF. In DNA form, the CDR3 reads TGTGCCAGTAGTATAGGCGACACCCTACTCCTAGCCAAAAACATTCAGTACTTC. V and J are TRBV19 and TRBJ2-4; no firm D call. Trimming removed 1 base from V and 0 bases from J, with 16 bases in between. Germline values: CDR1 LNHDA, CDR2 SQIVND (reference sequence). The CDR3 spans 18 residues.

The rearrangement uses TRBV7-2 and TRBJ2-5; no reliable D call. Per the germline V gene, CDR1 is SGHTA and CDR2 is FQGNSA. Deletions cut 1 base from V and 1 base from J, with 7 bases between. This CDR3 is built from 14 residues. This CDR3 is CASSLGGSQETQYF. In nucleotides, the CDR3 is TGTGCCAGCAGCTTAGGCGGCAGCCAAGAGACCCAGTACTTC.

This sequence joins TRBV19 and TRBJ1-5; D is unresolved. V shed 11 bases and J shed 0 bases, with 20 bases lying between them. The CDR3 has 16 residues. Germline CDR1 is LNHDA and CDR2 is SQIVND (reference sequence). The CDR3 region is CAEAAGRRVSNQPQHF. The CDR3, as DNA: TGTGCCGAAGCCGCAGGCAGAAGAGTTAGCAATCAGCCCCAGCATTTT.